These 8 T cell receptor beta chains were all obtained from the same sample, sequenced in a study of cytomegalovirus exposure and HLA in healthy donors. 60 Vbeta and 13 Jbeta primers were used in PCR. The method was immunoSEQ multiplex PCR; TCRdb's version includes in-frame clones alone and lacks a portion of them. The data hold about 230,000 clones, with over 65% observed a single time. Sequencing used PBMCs. The receptors stem from a woman in her sixties in good health and CMV-seropositive.

The gene calls are TRBV7-9 and TRBJ2-7, with 8 bases fitting TRBD1. After removal of 5 bases from V and 6 bases from J, the junction contained 9 bases not matched to a gene. The length of the CDR3 is 14 residues. The germline gives CDR1 SEHNR, CDR2 FQNEAQ (reference sequence). The CDR3 DNA is TGTGCCAGCAGCACTTCACAGGGGGGAGGCGAGCAGTACTTC. It is translated as CASSTSQGGGEQYF.

The J gene is TRBJ1-5, the V gene TRBV9, with D perhaps TRBD1 (6 bases). There are 15 residues in the CDR3. The V gene lost 2 bases and the J gene lost 2 bases, with 11 bases spanning the gap. The germline V gene has CDR1 SGDLS and CDR2 YYNGEE. This CDR3 reads CASSVGGAGNQPQHF. The DNA of the CDR3 is TGTGCCAGCAGCGTCGGGGGGGCCGGCAATCAGCCCCAGCATTTT.

The V and J genes are TRBV30 and TRBJ1-2, with D unclear. CDR1 is GTSNPN and CDR2 is SVGIG in the germline V gene (reference sequence). The CDR3 spans 12 residues. The germline V and J ends were trimmed by 5 bases and 3 bases, with 10 bases remaining between them. The CDR3 here is CAWAGIDYGYTF. CDR3 sequence (DNA): TGTGCCTGGGCCGGGATTGACTATGGCTACACCTTC.

The chain has TRBV28 and TRBJ1-2; D gene uncertain. The CDR3 length is 13 residues. Germline V CDR1 and CDR2: MDHEN, SYDVKM. Trimming left V 5 bases short and J 1 base short, with 8 bases between. CDR3 protein: CASSPVSNYGYTF. CDR3 DNA: TGTGCCAGCAGTCCCGTTAGTAACTATGGCTACACCTTC.

This clone was seen only once. The rearrangement links TRBV6-1 to TRBJ2-3; TRBD2 matches at 7 bases. This CDR3 contains 16 residues. Per germline, CDR1 MNHNS and CDR2 SASEGT. The V gene end was trimmed by 3 bases and the J gene end by 2 bases; junction bases not matched to a gene: 8. The CDR3 DNA reads as TGTGCCAGCAGTGACTTCGGCGGGACTAACACAGATACGCAGTATTTT. It is translated as CASSDFGGTNTDTQYF.

The chain combines TRBV10-1 with TRBJ2-2, with TRBD1 identical over 7 bases. After removal of 5 bases from V and 9 bases from J, the junction contained 6 bases not matched to a gene. CDR1 is WNHNN and CDR2 is SYGVQD in the germline V gene (reference sequence). The length of the CDR3 is 13 residues. CDR3 amino acids: CASSYEGARELFF. For the CDR3, the DNA is TGCGCCAGCAGTTATGAGGGGGCGCGGGAGCTGTTTTTT.

This clone occurred once. Other DNA sequences in this sample translate to the same CDR3. The J gene is TRBJ2-7, the V gene TRBV5-8, with a possible D match to TRBD2 (6 bases). This CDR3 is 17 amino acids long. V lost 5 bases to trimming and J lost 3 bases, with 24 bases between them. Looked up from germline, CDR1 is SGHTS and CDR2 is YDEGEE. CDR3 residues: CASSLPQRGGINYEQYF. The CDR3 region has the DNA TGTGCCAGCAGTTTACCACAGAGGGGCGGGATAAACTACGAGCAGTACTTC.

The V call is TRBV13, the J call TRBJ1-4; 7 bases agree with TRBD1. The CDR3 is 14 amino acids. Trimming removed 5 bases from V and 3 bases from J; junction bases left unmatched: 3. CDR1 and CDR2 (germline): PRHDT, FYEKMQ (reference sequence). The CDR3 coding sequence is TGTGCCAGCAGCCTGGGACAGCCTAATGAAAAACTGTTTTTT. This gives the protein CASSLGQPNEKLFF.